This T cell receptor beta chain was identified during a study of T cell responses to AZD1222 COVID-19 vaccine. As to this clone: Its specificity is unknown.

Study results and caveats: Donor demographics were predominantly white British with a female majority; clonal diversity may be underestimated.

CDR1 is MDHEN and CDR2 is SYDVKM in the germline V gene. V lost 5 bases to trimming and J lost 5 bases; unmatched junction nucleotides: 11. The CDR3 is 15 amino acids. Repertoires were generated with immunoSEQ multiplex PCR, while TCRdb's copy carries only in-frame clones and drops some. The sample consists of 100,000 to 150,000 clones, roughly 93% of them appearing once. The genes are TRBV28 and TRBJ1-1, with TRBD1 identical over 7 bases. This TCR came from an adult who received the AZD1222 COVID-19 vaccine. Sequencing was performed on peripheral blood, taken 28 days after the second AZD1222 dose. CDR3 sequence (DNA): TGTGCCAGCAGTCCCCCCCAGGGGGTGAGGACTGAAGCTTTCTTT. Translated: CASSPPQGVRTEAFF.